The subject of this entry is one T cell receptor beta chain. The target antigen is unknown. This record belongs to a study of regulatory T cells in long-lasting Graves disease. Findings of the study overall: TCR diversity was lower in persistent than newly diagnosed Graves' disease.

Sample time point: newly diagnosed GD, antithyroid drugs for less than 3 months. With RNA extracted from PBMCs as input, the TCR library was made. Germline trimming cut 6 bases from V and 7 bases from J; bases unmatched to any gene: 6. The CDR3 extends over 14 amino acids. iRepertoire HTBI primers and Arm-PCR of CDR3 regions built TCR beta libraries. Via MiXCR, TCRdb re-called the multiplex PCR reads, giving one row per CDR3 protein. The table records approximately 400,000 distinct CDR3 sequences, over 14% of them present only once. The sample was also linked to a second study, of T cells in Graves' hyperthyroidism and ophthalmopathy. That paper notes: A set of HTBI primers served as the primers for a first-round RT-PCR of the TCR CDR3. Ophthalmopathy, as predicted by the model, came a median about seven months after the prediction.

This TCR was sampled from a woman between 35 and 50 years old with Graves disease. The V gene is TRBV12-3 or TRBV12-4, the J gene TRBJ1-6, with 7 bases aligning to TRBD1. This sample comprised peripheral blood mononuclear cells (PBMCs), obtained at new diagnosis, from a patient treated with antithyroid drugs. The CDR3 sequence: CASSPETGNSPLHF. For the CDR3, the DNA is TGTGCCAGCAGCCCTGAGACAGGGAATTCACCCCTCCACTTT.